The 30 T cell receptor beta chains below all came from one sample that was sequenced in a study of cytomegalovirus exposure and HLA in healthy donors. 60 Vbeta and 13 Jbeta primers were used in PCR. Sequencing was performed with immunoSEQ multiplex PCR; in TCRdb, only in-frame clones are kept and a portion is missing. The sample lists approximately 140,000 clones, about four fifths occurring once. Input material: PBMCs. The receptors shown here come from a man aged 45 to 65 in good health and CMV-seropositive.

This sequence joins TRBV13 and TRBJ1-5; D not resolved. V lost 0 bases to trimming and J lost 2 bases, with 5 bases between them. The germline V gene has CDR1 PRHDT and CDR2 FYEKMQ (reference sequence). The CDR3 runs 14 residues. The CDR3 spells CASSLGGGNQPQHF. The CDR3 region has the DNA TGTGCCAGCAGCTTAGGCGGGGGCAATCAGCCCCAGCATTTT.

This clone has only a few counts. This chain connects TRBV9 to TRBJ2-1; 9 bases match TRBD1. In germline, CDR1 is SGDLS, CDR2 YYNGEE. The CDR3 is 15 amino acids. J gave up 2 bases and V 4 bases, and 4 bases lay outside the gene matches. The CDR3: CASSPGTGTYNEQFF. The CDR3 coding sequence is TGTGCCAGCAGCCCCGGGACAGGGACCTACAATGAGCAGTTCTTC.

CDR3 region: CASSYSVGGGETQYF. In DNA form, the CDR3 reads TGTGCCAGCAGTTACTCAGTGGGGGGGGGAGAGACCCAGTACTTC. The V gene is TRBV6-6, the J gene TRBJ2-5; 7 nucleotides agree with TRBD2. Germline loops: CDR1 MNHNY, CDR2 SVGAGI (reference sequence). With V trimmed by 0 bases and J by 4 bases, 5 bases remained unmatched. The CDR3 totals 15 residues.

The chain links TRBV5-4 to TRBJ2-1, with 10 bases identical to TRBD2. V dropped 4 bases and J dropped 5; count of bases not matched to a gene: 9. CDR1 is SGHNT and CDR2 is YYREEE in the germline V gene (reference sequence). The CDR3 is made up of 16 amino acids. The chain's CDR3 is CASSLPTSGIDNEQFF. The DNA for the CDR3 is TGTGCCAGCAGCCTCCCAACTAGCGGGATCGACAATGAGCAGTTCTTC.

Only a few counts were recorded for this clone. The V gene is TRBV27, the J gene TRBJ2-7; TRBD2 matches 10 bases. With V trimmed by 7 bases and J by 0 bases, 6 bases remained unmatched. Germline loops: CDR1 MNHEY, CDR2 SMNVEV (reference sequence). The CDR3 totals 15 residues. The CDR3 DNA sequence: TGTGCCAGCACAGGGACTAGCGAGAGCTCCTACGAGCAGTACTTC. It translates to CASTGTSESSYEQYF.

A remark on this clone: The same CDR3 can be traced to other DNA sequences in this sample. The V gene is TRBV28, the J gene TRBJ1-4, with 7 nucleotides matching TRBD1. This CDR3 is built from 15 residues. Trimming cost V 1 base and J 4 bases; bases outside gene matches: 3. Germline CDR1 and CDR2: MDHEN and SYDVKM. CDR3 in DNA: TGTGCCAGCAGTTTATTGGACAGGCATAATGAAAAACTGTTTTTT. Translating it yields CASSLLDRHNEKLFF. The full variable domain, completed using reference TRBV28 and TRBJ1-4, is DVKVTQSSRYLVKRTGEKVFLECVQDMDHENMFWYRQDPGLGLRLIYFSYDVKMKEKGDIPEGYSVSREKKERFSLILESASTNQTSMYLCASSLLDRHNEKLFFGSGTQLSVL.

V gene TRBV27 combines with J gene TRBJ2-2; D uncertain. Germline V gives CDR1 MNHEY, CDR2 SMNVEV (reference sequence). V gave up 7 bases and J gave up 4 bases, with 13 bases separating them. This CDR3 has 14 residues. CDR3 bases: TGTGCCAGCAACCCCCATGCCAGCACCGGGGAGCTGTTTTTT. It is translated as CASNPHASTGELFF.

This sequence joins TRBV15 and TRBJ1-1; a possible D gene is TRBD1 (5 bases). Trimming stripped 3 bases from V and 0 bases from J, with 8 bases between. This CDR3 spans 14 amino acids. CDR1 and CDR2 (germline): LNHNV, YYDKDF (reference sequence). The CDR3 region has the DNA TGTGCCACCAGCAGGGGGCACCTGAACACTGAAGCTTTCTTT. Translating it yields CATSRGHLNTEAFF. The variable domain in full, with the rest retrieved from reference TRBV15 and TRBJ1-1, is DAMVIQNPRYQVTQFGKPVTLSCSQTLNHNVMYWYQQKSSQAPKLLFHYYDKDFNNEADTPDNFQSRRPNTSFCFLDIRSPGLGDTAMYLCATSRGHLNTEAFFGQGTRLTVV.

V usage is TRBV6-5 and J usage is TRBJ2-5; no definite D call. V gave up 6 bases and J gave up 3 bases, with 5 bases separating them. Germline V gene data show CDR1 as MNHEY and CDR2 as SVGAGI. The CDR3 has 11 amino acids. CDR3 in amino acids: CASSEEETQYF. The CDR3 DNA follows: TGTGCCAGCAGCGAGGAAGAGACCCAGTACTTC.

The DNA of the CDR3 is TGCAGCGTTGAAAACGCGGGGGGCAGGACTGAAGCTTTCTTT. Amino acids: CSVENAGGRTEAFF. The rearrangement joins TRBV29-1 to TRBJ1-1, with D tentatively TRBD1 (6 bases). The CDR3 totals 14 residues. Germline-derived CDR1 and CDR2 are SQVTM and ANQGSEA. Trimming took 2 bases from V and 5 from J, leaving 15 bases between them.

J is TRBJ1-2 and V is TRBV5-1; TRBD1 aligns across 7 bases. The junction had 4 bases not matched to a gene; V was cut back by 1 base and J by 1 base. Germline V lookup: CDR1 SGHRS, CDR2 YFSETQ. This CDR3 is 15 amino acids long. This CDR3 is CASSLKGALNYGYTF. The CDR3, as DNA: TGCGCCAGCAGCTTGAAGGGGGCCCTTAACTATGGCTACACCTTC.

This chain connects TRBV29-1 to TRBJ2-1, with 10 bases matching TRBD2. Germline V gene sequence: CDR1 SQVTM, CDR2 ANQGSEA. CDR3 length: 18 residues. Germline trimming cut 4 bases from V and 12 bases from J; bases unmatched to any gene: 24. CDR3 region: CSVGRLGAAAGGLVPQFF. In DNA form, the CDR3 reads TGCAGCGTTGGAAGACTAGGCGCGGCAGCGGGAGGGTTGGTACCGCAGTTCTTC.

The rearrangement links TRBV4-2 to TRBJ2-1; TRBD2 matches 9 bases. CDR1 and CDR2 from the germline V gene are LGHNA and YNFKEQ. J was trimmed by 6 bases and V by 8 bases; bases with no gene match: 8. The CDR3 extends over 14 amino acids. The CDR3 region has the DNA TGTGCCAGCTGCGTACCTAGCGGGATCAATGAGCAGTTCTTC. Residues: CASCVPSGINEQFF.

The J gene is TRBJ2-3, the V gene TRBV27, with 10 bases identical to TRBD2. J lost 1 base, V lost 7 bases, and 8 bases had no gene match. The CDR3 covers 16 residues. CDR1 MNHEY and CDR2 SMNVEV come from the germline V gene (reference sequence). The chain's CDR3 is CASKITSGKGTDTQYF. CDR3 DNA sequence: TGTGCCAGCAAGATAACTAGCGGGAAAGGCACAGATACGCAGTATTTT.

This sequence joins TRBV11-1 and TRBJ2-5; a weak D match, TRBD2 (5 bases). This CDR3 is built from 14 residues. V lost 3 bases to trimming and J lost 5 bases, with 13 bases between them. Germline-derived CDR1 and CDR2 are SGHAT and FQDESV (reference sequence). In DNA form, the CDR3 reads TGTGCCAGCAGCTTTCGACTATTCCCCGAGACCCAGTACTTC. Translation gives CASSFRLFPETQYF.

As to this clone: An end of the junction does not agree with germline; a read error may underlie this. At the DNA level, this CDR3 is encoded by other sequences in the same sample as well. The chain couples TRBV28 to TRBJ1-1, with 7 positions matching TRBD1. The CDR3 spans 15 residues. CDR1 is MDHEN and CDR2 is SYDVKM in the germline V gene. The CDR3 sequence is CASSFQPTGLTEAFF. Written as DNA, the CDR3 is TGCGCCAGCAGTTTCCAACCGACAGGGTTGACTGAAGCTTTCTTT.

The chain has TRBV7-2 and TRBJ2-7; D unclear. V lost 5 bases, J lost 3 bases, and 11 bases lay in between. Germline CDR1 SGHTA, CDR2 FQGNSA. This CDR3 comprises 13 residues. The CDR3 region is CASSGMGLYEQYF. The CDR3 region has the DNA TGTGCCAGCAGCGGCATGGGCCTCTACGAGCAGTACTTC. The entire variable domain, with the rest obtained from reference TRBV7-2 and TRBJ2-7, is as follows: GAGVSQSPSNKVTEKGKDVELRCDPISGHTALYWYRQSLGQGLEFLIYFQGNSAPDKSGLPSDRFSAERTGGSVSTLTIQRTQQEDSAVYLCASSGMGLYEQYFGPGTRLTVT.

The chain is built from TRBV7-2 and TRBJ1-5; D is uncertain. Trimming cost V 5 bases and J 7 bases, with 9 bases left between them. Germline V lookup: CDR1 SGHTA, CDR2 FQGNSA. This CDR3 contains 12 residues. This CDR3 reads CASSPRGQPQHF. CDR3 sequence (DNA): TGTGCCAGCAGCCCTCGAGGGCAGCCCCAGCATTTT.

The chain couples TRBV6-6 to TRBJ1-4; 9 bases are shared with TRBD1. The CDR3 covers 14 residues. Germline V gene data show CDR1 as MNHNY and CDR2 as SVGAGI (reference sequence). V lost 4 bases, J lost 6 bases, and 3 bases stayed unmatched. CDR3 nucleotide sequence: TGTGCCAGCAGTTCGACAGGGGGGGATGAAAAACTGTTTTTT. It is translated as CASSSTGGDEKLFF.

CDR3 region: CASSYGRQTQYF. DNA for the CDR3: TGTGCCAGCAGTTATGGGAGGCAGACCCAGTACTTC. The chain carries TRBV28 and TRBJ2-5, with D possibly TRBD2 on 6 matching bases. The CDR3 contains 12 residues. CDR1 is MDHEN, CDR2 SYDVKM, per germline. Between the trimmed V and J ends, which lost 4 bases and 6 bases, there was a span of 9 bases.

The CDR3 bases are TGTGCAAGTCGCTTAGCGGGGCAGGACTACGAGCAGTACTTC. Translation gives CASRLAGQDYEQYF. The rearrangement uses TRBV12-2 and TRBJ2-5; TRBD2 is the table's D call, not checked against the DNA. The DNA end lines up better with TRBJ2-7; the J call may be wrong. TRBV12-2 is recorded as a pseudogene. The CDR3 is made up of 14 amino acids.

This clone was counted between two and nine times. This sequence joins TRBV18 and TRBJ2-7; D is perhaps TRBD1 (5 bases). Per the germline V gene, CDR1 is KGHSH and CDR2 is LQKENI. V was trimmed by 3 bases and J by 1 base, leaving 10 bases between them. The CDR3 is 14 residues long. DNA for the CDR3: TGTGCCAGCTCACCGCCGACAGAATCCTACGAGCAGTACTTC. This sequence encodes CASSPPTESYEQYF.

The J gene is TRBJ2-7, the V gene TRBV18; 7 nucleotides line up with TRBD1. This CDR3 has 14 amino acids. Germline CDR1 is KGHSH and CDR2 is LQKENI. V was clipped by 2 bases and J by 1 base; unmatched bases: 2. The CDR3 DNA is TGTGCCAGCTCACCAGGGACAGAGTCCTACGAGCAGTACTTC. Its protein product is CASSPGTESYEQYF. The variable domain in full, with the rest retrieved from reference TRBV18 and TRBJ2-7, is NAGVMQNPRHLVRRRGQEARLRCSPMKGHSHVYWYRQLPEEGLKFMVYLQKENIIDESGMPKERFSAEFPKEGPSILRIQQVVRGDSAAYFCASSPGTESYEQYFGPGTRLTVT.

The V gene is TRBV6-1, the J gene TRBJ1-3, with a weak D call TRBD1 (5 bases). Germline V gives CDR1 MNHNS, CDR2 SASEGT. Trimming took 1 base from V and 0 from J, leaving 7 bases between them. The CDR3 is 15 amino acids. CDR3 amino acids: CASSEGRASGNTIYF. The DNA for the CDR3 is TGTGCCAGCAGTGAAGGCAGGGCCTCTGGAAACACCATATATTTT.

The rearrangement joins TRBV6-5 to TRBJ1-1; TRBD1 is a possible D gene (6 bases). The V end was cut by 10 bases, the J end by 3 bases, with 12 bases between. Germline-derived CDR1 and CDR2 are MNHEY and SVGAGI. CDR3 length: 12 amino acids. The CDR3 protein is CATLQGDTEAFF. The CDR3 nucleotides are TGTGCCACCCTACAGGGAGACACTGAAGCTTTCTTT.

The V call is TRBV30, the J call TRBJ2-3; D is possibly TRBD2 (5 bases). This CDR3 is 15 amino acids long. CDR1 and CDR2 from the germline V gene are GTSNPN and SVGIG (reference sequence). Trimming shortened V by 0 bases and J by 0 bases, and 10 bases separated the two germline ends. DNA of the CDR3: TGTGCCTGGAGTGTACGGGGAGTGAGCACAGATACGCAGTATTTT. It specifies CAWSVRGVSTDTQYF.

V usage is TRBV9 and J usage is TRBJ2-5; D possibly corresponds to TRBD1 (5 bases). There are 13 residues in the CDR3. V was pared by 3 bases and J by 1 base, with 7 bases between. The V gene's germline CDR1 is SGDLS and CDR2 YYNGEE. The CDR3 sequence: CASSGTPQETQYF. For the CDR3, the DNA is TGTGCCAGCAGCGGGACACCCCAAGAGACCCAGTACTTC.

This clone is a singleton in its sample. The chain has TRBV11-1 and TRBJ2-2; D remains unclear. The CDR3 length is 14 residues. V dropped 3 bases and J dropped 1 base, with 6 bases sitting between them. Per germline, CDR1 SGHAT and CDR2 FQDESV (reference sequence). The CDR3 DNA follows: TGTGCCAGCAGCTTGAGTCGGAACACCGGGGAGCTGTTTTTT. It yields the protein CASSLSRNTGELFF.

In nucleotides, the CDR3 is TGTGCCAGCAGTTACGACAGTAATGAAAAACTGTTTTTT. This encodes CASSYDSNEKLFF. This chain links TRBV6-5 with TRBJ1-4; the D gene is possibly TRBD1 (5 bases). Germline CDR1 reads MNHEY; CDR2 reads SVGAGI. This CDR3 region has 13 residues. The V end lost 2 bases, the J end lost 4 bases, and 5 bases lay between the germline ends.

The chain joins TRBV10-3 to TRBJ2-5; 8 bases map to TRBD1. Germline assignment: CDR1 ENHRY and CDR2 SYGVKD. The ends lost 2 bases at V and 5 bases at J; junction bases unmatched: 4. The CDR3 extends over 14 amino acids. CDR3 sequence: CAISERQGMETQYF. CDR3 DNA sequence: TGTGCCATCAGTGAGAGACAGGGGATGGAGACCCAGTACTTC.